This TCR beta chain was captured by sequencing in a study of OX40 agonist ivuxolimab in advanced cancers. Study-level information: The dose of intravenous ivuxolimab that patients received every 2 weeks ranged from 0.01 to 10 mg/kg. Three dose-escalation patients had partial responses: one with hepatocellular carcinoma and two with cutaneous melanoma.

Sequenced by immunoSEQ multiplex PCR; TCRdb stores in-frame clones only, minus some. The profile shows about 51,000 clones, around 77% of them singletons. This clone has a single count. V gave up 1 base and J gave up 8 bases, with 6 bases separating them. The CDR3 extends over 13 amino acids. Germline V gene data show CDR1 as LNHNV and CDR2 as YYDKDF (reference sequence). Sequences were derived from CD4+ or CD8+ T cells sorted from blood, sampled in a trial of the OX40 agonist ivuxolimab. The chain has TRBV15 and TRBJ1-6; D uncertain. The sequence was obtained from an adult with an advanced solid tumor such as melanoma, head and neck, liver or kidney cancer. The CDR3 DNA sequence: TGTGCCACCAGCAGAGCCCCTGATTCACCCCTCCACTTT. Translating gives CATSRAPDSPLHF.